Below are 19 T cell receptor beta chains sequenced from a single sample in a study of blood T cell repertoires in COVID-19. The method was immunoSEQ multiplex PCR; TCRdb's version includes in-frame clones alone and lacks a portion of them. The repertoire holds about 310,000 clones, with around nine tenths as singletons. The sequenced material came from PBMCs or T cells enriched from blood (not recorded which). The receptors come from a woman aged 25 to 39 who had recovered from COVID-19.

This clone was recorded a few times. The V gene is TRBV7-9, the J gene TRBJ1-5, with D unresolved. Trimming stripped 6 bases from V and 4 bases from J, with 4 bases between. This CDR3 spans 11 amino acids. Germline CDR1 and CDR2: SEHNR and FQNEAQ (reference sequence). The chain's CDR3 is CASSQNQPQHF. Here the CDR3 DNA reads TGTGCCAGCAGTCAGAATCAGCCCCAGCATTTT.

The J gene is TRBJ2-1, the V gene TRBV27, with a weak D call TRBD2 (6 bases). Trimming cost V 5 bases and J 11 bases, with 16 bases left between them. The germline V gene encodes CDR1 MNHEY and CDR2 SMNVEV (reference sequence). The CDR3 sequence is 13 residues long. The CDR3 DNA is TGTGCCAGCAGTGCAGGTCAAACTAGCAAGCAGTTCTTC. Translation gives CASSAGQTSKQFF.

This sequence joins TRBV4-3 and TRBJ2-1, with a weak D call TRBD2 (6 bases). This CDR3 is 19 amino acids long. Germline V gives CDR1 LGHNA, CDR2 YSLEER. Trimming cost V 3 bases and J 0 bases, with 21 bases left between them. CDR3 nucleotide sequence: TGCGCCAGCAGCCATCGTCCGGGTAGCGGTCTGAGCTCCTACAATGAGCAGTTCTTC. Its translation is CASSHRPGSGLSSYNEQFF.

This clone was observed a single time. Different DNA sequences within this sample yield the same CDR3. The V call is TRBV9, the J call TRBJ1-2; D remains unclear. CDR3 size: 13 residues. Germline V CDR1 and CDR2: SGDLS, YYNGEE. Trimming removed 0 bases from V and 4 bases from J, with 7 bases in between. The CDR3 DNA reads TGTGCCAGCAGCGTAGATAGCCCCTATGGCTACACCTTC. This encodes CASSVDSPYGYTF.

J is TRBJ1-2 and V is TRBV9; possibly TRBD1 for D (6 bases). Germline V lookup: CDR1 SGDLS, CDR2 YYNGEE. The CDR3 sequence is 15 residues long. The V end lost 6 bases, the J end lost 4 bases, and 19 bases lay between the germline ends. In DNA, the CDR3 is TGTGCCAGCACCGCAGATGGGCAGGGGCTCTATGGCTACACCTTC. The encoded protein is CASTADGQGLYGYTF. The full variable domain, its missing parts supplied by reference TRBV9 and TRBJ1-2, is DSGVTQTPKHLITATGQRVTLRCSPRSGDLSVYWYQQSLDQGLQFLIQYYNGEERAKGNILERFSAQQFPDLHSELNLSSLELGDSALYFCASTADGQGLYGYTFGSGTRLTVV.

The table lists this clone with a few counts. This sequence joins TRBV5-1 and TRBJ1-2; 8 positions agree with TRBD1. This CDR3 has 16 amino acids. The V segment lost 0 bases and the J segment 4 bases; nucleotides outside the gene matches: 8. CDR1 is SGHRS, CDR2 YFSETQ, per germline. This CDR3 is CASSLANPGQVYGYTF. The CDR3 nucleotides read TGCGCCAGCAGCTTGGCAAATCCGGGACAGGTCTATGGCTACACCTTC.

A single count supports this clone. CDR3 in DNA: TGTGCCGTAGAACGCTCACAGAGCCCCTATGGCTACACCTTC. It is translated as CAVERSQSPYGYTF. The chain has TRBV6-5 and TRBJ1-2; D remains unclear. The CDR3 sequence is 14 residues long. Trimming removed 11 bases from V and 4 bases from J, with 20 bases in between. CDR1 is MNHEY and CDR2 is SVGAGI in the germline V gene.

The chain couples TRBV6-5 to TRBJ1-2; weak D call: TRBD1 (6 bases). CDR1 and CDR2 from the germline V gene are MNHEY and SVGAGI. The CDR3 covers 15 residues. V lost 1 base to trimming and J lost 5 bases, with 14 bases between them. DNA for the CDR3: TGTGCCAGCAGTTACTTGAGGACAGAGGGATATGGCTACACCTTC. Protein sequence: CASSYLRTEGYGYTF.

The table lists this clone with a few counts. The chain carries TRBV5-1 and TRBJ1-5, with 12 nucleotides matching TRBD1. After removal of 4 bases from V and 7 bases from J, the junction contained 12 bases not matched to a gene. The CDR3 is made up of 17 amino acids. Germline CDR1 SGHRS, CDR2 YFSETQ. The CDR3 DNA follows: TGCGCCAGCAGCCCAAATGGGGACAGGGGGCAAAGACAGCCCCAGCATTTT. As protein: CASSPNGDRGQRQPQHF. Based on the CDR3 plus reference TRBV5-1 and TRBJ1-5, the full variable domain is KAGVTQTPRYLIKTRGQQVTLSCSPISGHRSVSWYQQTPGQGLQFLFEYFSETQRNKGNFPGRFSGRQFSNSRSEMNVSTLELGDSALYLCASSPNGDRGQRQPQHFGDGTRLSIL.

The chain is built from TRBV27 and TRBJ2-7; 10 bases match TRBD2. From germline, CDR1 is MNHEY and CDR2 SMNVEV (reference sequence). With 2 bases clipped from V and 2 bases from J, the junction kept 0 bases outside the gene matches. The CDR3 totals 14 residues. The CDR3 sequence: CASSLGLAAYEQYF. CDR3 nucleotides: TGTGCCAGCAGTTTAGGACTAGCGGCCTACGAGCAGTACTTC.

This chain links TRBV2 with TRBJ2-1; 7 bases are a match to TRBD2. CDR1 and CDR2 from the germline V gene are SNHLY and FYNNEI. J was trimmed by 8 bases and V by 6 bases; bases with no gene match: 1. CDR3 size: 11 residues. The CDR3 DNA is TGTGCCAGCAGGGCGGGGGATGAGCAGTTCTTC. This sequence encodes CASRAGDEQFF.

This clone appeared a single time. The chain joins TRBV19 to TRBJ2-2, with 10 bases lining up with TRBD1. Germline CDR1 is LNHDA and CDR2 is SQIVND (reference sequence). The CDR3 sequence is 14 residues long. V shed 10 bases, J shed 7 bases, and the junction held 9 bases outside the gene matches. The CDR3 region is CATTPGQGIGELFF. The CDR3, as DNA: TGTGCCACCACTCCGGGACAGGGGATCGGGGAGCTGTTTTTT. Looking up the rest from reference TRBV19 and TRBJ2-2 gives the full variable domain: DGGITQSPKYLFRKEGQNVTLSCEQNLNHDAMYWYRQDPGQGLRLIYYSQIVNDFQKGDIAEGYSVSREKKESFPLTVTSAQKNPTAFYLCATTPGQGIGELFFGEGSRLTVL.

This sequence joins TRBV19 and TRBJ1-6, with D possibly TRBD1 on 5 matching bases. The CDR3 is 14 amino acids. V lost 6 bases and J lost 0, with 6 bases in between. The germline gives CDR1 LNHDA, CDR2 SQIVND (reference sequence). The CDR3 nucleotides are TGTGCCAGTAGCGACAGCTCCTATAATTCACCCCTCCACTTT. This encodes CASSDSSYNSPLHF.

The chain joins TRBV30 to TRBJ1-5; D might be TRBD1 (5 bases). The germline CDR1 and CDR2 sequences are GTSNPN and SVGIG (reference sequence). Trimming stripped 2 bases from V and 7 bases from J, with 18 bases between. This CDR3 contains 15 residues. The chain's CDR3 is CAWSPMGGVWQPQHF. In DNA form, the CDR3 reads TGTGCCTGGAGTCCGATGGGGGGGGTTTGGCAGCCCCAGCATTTT.

This chain connects TRBV28 to TRBJ1-2; 8 bases match TRBD1. This CDR3 has 19 amino acids. With 8 bases clipped from V and 4 bases from J, the junction kept 24 bases outside the gene matches. In germline, CDR1 is MDHEN, CDR2 SYDVKM. The chain's CDR3 is CASGRVQGAGLVVRYGYTF. CDR3 nucleotides: TGTGCCAGCGGGAGAGTTCAGGGGGCGGGCCTGGTGGTTCGCTATGGCTACACCTTC.

The chain has TRBV5-6 and TRBJ2-7; 7 bases are shared with TRBD2. Germline V CDR1 and CDR2: SGHDT, YYEEEE. The junction had 8 bases not matched to a gene; V was cut back by 2 bases and J by 3 bases. The CDR3 is 15 amino acids. The CDR3 nucleotides read TGTGCCAGCAGCTTTGTTGTAAGGGACTACTACGAGCAGTACTTC. Its translation is CASSFVVRDYYEQYF. Supplemented by reference TRBV5-6 and TRBJ2-7, the full variable domain reads DAGVTQSPTHLIKTRGQQVTLRCSPKSGHDTVSWYQQALGQGPQFIFQYYEEEERQRGNFPDRFSGHQFPNYSSELNVNALLLGDSALYLCASSFVVRDYYEQYFGPGTRLTVT.

The CDR3 sequence is CASSSGTSERSEQFF. For the CDR3, the DNA is TGCGCCAGCAGCTCAGGGACTAGCGAGCGAAGTGAGCAGTTCTTC. This chain joins TRBV5-1 and TRBJ2-1, with 10 bases identical to TRBD2. Trimming cost V 3 bases and J 9 bases; bases outside gene matches: 9. Germline values: CDR1 SGHRS, CDR2 YFSETQ. This CDR3 region has 15 residues.

The chain carries TRBV7-9 and TRBJ2-7; 9 positions agree with TRBD1. CDR3 length: 16 residues. After removal of 2 bases from V and 5 bases from J, the junction contained 10 bases not matched to a gene. CDR1 and CDR2 (germline): SEHNR, FQNEAQ (reference sequence). The CDR3 reads CASSLSWDRVKHEQYF. CDR3 coding DNA: TGTGCCAGCAGCTTATCCTGGGACAGGGTTAAGCACGAGCAGTACTTC. The full variable domain, completed using reference TRBV7-9 and TRBJ2-7, is DTGVSQNPRHKITKRGQNVTFRCDPISEHNRLYWYRQTLGQGPEFLTYFQNEAQLEKSRLLSDRFSAERPKGSFSTLEIQRTEQGDSAMYLCASSLSWDRVKHEQYFGPGTRLTVT.

The gene calls are TRBV19 and TRBJ1-1, with D perhaps matching TRBD1 (5 bases). This CDR3 has 14 residues. Germline-derived CDR1 and CDR2 are LNHDA and SQIVND (reference sequence). V was shortened by 5 bases and J by 5 bases, with 15 bases between the two germline ends. DNA of the CDR3: TGTGCCAGTAGTGGAGGGGCGCGAGGGACTGAAGCTTTCTTT. Protein product: CASSGGARGTEAFF.